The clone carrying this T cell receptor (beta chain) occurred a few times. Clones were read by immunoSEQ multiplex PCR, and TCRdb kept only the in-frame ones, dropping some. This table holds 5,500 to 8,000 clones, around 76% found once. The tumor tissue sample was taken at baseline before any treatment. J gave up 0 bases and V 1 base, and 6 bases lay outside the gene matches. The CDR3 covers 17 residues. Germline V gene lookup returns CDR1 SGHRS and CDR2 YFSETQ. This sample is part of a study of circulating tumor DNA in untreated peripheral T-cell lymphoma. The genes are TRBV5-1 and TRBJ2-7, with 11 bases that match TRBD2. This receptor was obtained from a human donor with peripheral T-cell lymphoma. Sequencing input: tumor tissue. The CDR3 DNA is TGCGCCAGCAGCTTGTGGACTAGCGGGCAAAGCTCCTACGAGCAGTACTTC. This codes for CASSLWTSGQSSYEQYF. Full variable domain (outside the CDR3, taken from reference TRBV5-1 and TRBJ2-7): KAGVTQTPRYLIKTRGQQVTLSCSPISGHRSVSWYQQTPGQGLQFLFEYFSETQRNKGNFPGRFSGRQFSNSRSEMNVSTLELGDSALYLCASSLWTSGQSSYEQYFGPGTRLTVT.